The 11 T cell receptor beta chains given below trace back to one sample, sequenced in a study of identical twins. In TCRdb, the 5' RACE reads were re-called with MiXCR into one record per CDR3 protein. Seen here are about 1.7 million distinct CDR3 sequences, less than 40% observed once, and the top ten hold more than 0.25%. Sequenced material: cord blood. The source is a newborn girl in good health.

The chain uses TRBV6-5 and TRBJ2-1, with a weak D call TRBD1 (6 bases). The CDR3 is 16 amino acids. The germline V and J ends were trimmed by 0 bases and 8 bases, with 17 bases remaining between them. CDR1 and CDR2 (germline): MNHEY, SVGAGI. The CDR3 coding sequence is TGTGCCAGCAGTTACTCGTCCGCGGACAGTACGGATGAGCAGTTCTTC. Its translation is CASSYSSADSTDEQFF.

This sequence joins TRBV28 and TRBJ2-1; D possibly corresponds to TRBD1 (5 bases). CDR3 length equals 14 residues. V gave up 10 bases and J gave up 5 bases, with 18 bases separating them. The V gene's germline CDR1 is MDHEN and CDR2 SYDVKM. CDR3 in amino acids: CAIHRTNQNNEQFF. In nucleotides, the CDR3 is TGTGCCATCCACAGGACCAACCAGAACAATGAGCAGTTCTTC.

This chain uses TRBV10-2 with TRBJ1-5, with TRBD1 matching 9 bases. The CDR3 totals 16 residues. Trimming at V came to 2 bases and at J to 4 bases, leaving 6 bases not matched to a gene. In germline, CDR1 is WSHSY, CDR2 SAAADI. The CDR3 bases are TGCGCCAGCAGTGAGATCGGGACAGGGCAGAATCAGCCCCAGCATTTT. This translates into CASSEIGTGQNQPQHF.

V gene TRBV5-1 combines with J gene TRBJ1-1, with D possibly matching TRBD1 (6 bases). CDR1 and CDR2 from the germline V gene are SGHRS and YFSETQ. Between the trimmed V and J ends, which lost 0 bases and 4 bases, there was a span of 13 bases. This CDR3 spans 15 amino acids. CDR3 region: CASSLDPGVTTEAFF. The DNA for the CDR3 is TGCGCCAGCAGCTTGGATCCAGGGGTGACCACTGAAGCTTTCTTT.

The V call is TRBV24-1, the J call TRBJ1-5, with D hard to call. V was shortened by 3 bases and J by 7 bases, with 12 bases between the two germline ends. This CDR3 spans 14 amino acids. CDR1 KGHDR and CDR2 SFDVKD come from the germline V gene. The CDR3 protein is CATSDTGSGQPQHF. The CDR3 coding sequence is TGTGCCACCAGTGATACCGGGTCGGGACAGCCCCAGCATTTT.

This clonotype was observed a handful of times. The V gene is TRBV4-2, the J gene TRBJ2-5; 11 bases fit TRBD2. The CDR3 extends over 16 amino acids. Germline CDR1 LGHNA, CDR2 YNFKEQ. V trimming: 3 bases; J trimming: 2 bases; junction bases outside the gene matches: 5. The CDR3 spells CASSHAGTSGQETQYF. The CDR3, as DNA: TGTGCCAGCAGCCACGCCGGGACTAGCGGACAAGAGACCCAGTACTTC.

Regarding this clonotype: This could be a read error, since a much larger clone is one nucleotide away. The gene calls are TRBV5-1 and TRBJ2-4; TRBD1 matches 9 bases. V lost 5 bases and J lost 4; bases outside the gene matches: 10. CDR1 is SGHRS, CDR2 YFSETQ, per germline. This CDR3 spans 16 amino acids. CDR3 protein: CASSLATGTGKNIQYF. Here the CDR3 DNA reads TGCGCCAGCAGTTTAGCCACCGGGACAGGGAAAAACATTCAGTACTTC.

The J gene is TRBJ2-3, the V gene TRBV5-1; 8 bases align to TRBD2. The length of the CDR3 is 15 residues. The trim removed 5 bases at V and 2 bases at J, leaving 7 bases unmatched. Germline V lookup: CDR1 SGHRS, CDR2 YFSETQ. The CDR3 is CASSPWTSLTDTQYF. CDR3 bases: TGCGCCAGCAGTCCATGGACTAGCCTCACAGATACGCAGTATTTT.

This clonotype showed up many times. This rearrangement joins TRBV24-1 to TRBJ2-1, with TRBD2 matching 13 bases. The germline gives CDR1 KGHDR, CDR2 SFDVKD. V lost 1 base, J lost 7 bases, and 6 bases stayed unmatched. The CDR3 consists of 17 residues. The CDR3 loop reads CATSDFTSGRALNEQFF. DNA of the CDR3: TGTGCCACCAGTGATTTCACTAGCGGGAGGGCCTTGAATGAGCAGTTCTTC.

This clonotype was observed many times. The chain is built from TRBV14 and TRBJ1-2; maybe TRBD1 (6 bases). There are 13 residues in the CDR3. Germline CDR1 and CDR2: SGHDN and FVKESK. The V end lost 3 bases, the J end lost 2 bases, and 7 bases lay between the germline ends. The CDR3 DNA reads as TGTGCCAGCAGCCACAGGGGAAACTATGGCTACACCTTC. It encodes CASSHRGNYGYTF.

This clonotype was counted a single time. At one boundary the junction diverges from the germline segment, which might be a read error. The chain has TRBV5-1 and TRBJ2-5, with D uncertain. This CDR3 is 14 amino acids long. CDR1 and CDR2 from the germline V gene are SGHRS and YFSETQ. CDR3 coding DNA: TGCGCCAGCAGCTTGGGAGGCTACCAAGCGACCCAGTACTTC. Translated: CASSLGGYQATQYF.